This TCR beta chain was identified during a study of somatic mutations in cytotoxic T cells in rheumatoid arthritis (dated by TCRdb to about 2017). For the study in its entirety: Right after diagnosis and prior to the start of any treatment, about 29 ml EDTA of peripheral blood was drawn from patients. A FACSAria II or Sony SH800 was used to flow-sort some V beta antibody-stained T-cell populations at nearly 100% purity, and TCRB sequencing was also done on sorted V beta1+ cells. In newly diagnosed rheumatoid arthritis without treatment, the study examined if expanded CD8+ T-cell clones harbor somatic mutations, relying on TCRB deep sequencing to characterize clonality. A total of 65 rheumatoid arthritis patients and 20 healthy controls underwent TCRB deep sequencing. Median age was essentially the same in the patient group and the control group.

From a lookup of the germline V gene (reference sequence), CDR1 and CDR2 are MNHEY and SMNVEV. The V and J ends are trimmed by 4 bases and 6 bases, leaving 12 bases between them. From the cysteine up to the phenylalanine, the CDR3 has a length of 14 residues. This entry keeps only the CDR3 DNA: 42 bases, framed from base 1. Study-wide conclusions, independent of this receptor: The slight TRBV07 underrepresentation in patients was not adjusted for multiple comparisons. It was unknown which antigens the expanded CD8+ clones targeted, and their absence from virus-specific databases did not exclude viral specificity. CD8+ T-cell clonality in rheumatoid arthritis patients was not significantly different from that in age-matched healthy controls. In patients, CD8+ clonality rose with age (Spearman r of about 0.53), which was not the case in healthy controls. In about an eighth of the roughly 60 patients the largest CD8+ clone exceeded 20% of CD8+ cells, and several identical CD8+ TCRB sequences were shared between blood and synovial fluid.

Genomic DNA underwent TCRB CDR3 sequencing using the immunoSEQ assay. Concerning the study's data processing: Published virus-specific TCRB sequences were compared with patient CD8+ clones larger than 1%, and only a few matches were found. Nothing other than productive TCRB rearrangements was included in the analyses. Clonality was expressed as a Shannon entropy-based productive clonality index, with each clone defined by a unique TCRB CDR3 sequence. Repertoire overlap for a pair of samples was computed from each clone's template counts relative to total templates per sample. Flow cytometry-measured V-gene usage correlated with V-gene usage from TCRB sequencing, with a Spearman r of roughly 0.6. TCRdb limited this immuneACCESS table to in-frame rearrangements with V and J called. A share of clones is missing; checked studies link under half to unresolved V genes, and the rest is unexplained. V, J and clone size are taken as reported in that table, and D and trimming were inferred from the DNA itself. The sample records 25,000 to 35,000 clones, more than 75% of which are singletons. The ten biggest clones cover roughly a tenth of the sample.

Positive magnetic bead selection on an AutoMACS was used to isolate CD4+ and CD8+ cells, with flow cytometry used to check purity. After a first flow cytometry screen using a TCR V beta antibody panel, clonal expansions were characterized through TCRB deep sequencing of sorted CD8+ fractions. Ficoll-Paque PLUS density gradient separation was used to isolate peripheral blood mononuclear cells. DNA was extracted from CD4-enriched, CD8-enriched or PBMC samples with Nucleospin Tissue or Tissue XS kits and quantified with a Qubit 2.0 fluorometer. This clone has only a few counts. Its specific antigen is unknown. No qualities accompany the bases; no much larger clone lies one base away.

The rearrangement joined TRBV27 to TRBJ2-2; the D gene remains uncertain. The origin of this receptor is an adult with rheumatoid arthritis. Sample: CD8+ T cells sorted from blood. In nucleotides, the sequence is TGTGCCAGCAGTTACGGGCTTGGGGCCGGGGAGCTGTTTTTT. This encodes CASSYGLGAGELFF.